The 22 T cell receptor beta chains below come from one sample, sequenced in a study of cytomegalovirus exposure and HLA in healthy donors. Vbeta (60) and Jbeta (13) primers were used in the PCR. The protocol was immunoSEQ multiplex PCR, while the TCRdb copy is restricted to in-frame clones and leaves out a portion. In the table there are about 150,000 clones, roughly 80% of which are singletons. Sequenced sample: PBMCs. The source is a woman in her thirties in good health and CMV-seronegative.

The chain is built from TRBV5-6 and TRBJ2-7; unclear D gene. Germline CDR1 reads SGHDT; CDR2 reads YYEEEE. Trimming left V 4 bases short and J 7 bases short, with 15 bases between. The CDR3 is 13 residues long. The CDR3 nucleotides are TGTGCCAGCAGCAAGAGGCCCCTCGGAGAGCAGTACTTC. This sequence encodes CASSKRPLGEQYF. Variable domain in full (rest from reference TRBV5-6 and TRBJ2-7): DAGVTQSPTHLIKTRGQQVTLRCSPKSGHDTVSWYQQALGQGPQFIFQYYEEEERQRGNFPDRFSGHQFPNYSSELNVNALLLGDSALYLCASSKRPLGEQYFGPGTRLTVT.

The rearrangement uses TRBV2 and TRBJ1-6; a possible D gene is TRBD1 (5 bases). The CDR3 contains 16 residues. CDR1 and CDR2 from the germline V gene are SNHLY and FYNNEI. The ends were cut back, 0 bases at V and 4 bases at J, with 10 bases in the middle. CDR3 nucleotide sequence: TGTGCCAGCAGTGAAGCCACAGGTTATTATAATTCACCCCTCCACTTT. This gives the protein CASSEATGYYNSPLHF.

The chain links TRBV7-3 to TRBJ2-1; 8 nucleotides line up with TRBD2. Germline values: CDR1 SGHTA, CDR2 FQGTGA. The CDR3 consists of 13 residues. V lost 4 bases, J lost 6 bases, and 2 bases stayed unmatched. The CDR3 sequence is CASSSTSVNEQFF. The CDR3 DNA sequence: TGTGCCAGCAGCTCGACTAGCGTCAATGAGCAGTTCTTC.

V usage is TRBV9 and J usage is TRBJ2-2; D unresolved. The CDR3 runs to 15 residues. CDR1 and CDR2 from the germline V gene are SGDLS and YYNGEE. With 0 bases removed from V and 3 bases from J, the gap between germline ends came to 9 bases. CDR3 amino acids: CASSVVASYTGELFF. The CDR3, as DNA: TGTGCCAGCAGCGTAGTGGCTAGTTACACCGGGGAGCTGTTTTTT.

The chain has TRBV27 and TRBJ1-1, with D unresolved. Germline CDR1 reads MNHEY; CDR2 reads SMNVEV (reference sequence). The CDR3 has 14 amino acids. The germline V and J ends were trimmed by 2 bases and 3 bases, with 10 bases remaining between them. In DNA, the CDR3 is TGTGCCAGCAGTTTAAAGGACGGGGACACTGAAGCTTTCTTT. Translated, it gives CASSLKDGDTEAFF.

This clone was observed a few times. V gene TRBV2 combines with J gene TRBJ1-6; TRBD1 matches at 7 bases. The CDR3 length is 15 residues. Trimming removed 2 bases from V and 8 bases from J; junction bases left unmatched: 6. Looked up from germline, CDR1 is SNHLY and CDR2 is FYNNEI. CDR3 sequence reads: CASSETGRGYSPLHF. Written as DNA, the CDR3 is TGTGCCAGCAGTGAAACCGGCAGGGGGTATTCACCCCTCCACTTT.

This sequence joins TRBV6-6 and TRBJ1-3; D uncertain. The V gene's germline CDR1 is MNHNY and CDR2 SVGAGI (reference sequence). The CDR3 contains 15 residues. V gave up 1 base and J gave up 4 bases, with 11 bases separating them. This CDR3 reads CASSYLAGSGNTIYF. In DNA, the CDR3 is TGTGCCAGCAGTTACTTGGCAGGCTCCGGAAACACCATATATTTT.

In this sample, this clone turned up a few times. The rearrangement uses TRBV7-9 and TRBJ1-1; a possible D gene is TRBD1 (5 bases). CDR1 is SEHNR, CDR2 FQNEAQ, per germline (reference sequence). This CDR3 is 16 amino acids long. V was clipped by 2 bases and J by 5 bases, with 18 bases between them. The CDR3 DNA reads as TGTGCCAGCAGCTTACGTGTTGGGGGGATGATGACTGAAGCTTTCTTT. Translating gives CASSLRVGGMMTEAFF.

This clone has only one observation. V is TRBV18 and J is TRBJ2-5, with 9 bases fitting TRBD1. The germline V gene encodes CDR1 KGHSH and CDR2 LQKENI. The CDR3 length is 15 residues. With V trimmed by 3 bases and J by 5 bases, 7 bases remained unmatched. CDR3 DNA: TGTGCCAGCTCACCGGGACAGGGAGGCAGGGAGACCCAGTACTTC. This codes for CASSPGQGGRETQYF.

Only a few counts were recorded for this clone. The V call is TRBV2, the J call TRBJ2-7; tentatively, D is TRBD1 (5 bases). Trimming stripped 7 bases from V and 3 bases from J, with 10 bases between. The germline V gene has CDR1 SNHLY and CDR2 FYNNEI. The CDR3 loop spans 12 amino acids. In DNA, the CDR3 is TGTGCCAGCAAGACAGTTTACTACGAGCAGTACTTC. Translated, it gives CASKTVYYEQYF. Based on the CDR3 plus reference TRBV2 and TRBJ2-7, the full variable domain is EPEVTQTPSHQVTQMGQEVILRCVPISNHLYFYWYRQILGQKVEFLVSFYNNEISEKSEIFDDQFSVERPDGSNFTLKIRSTKLEDSAMYFCASKTVYYEQYFGPGTRLTVT.

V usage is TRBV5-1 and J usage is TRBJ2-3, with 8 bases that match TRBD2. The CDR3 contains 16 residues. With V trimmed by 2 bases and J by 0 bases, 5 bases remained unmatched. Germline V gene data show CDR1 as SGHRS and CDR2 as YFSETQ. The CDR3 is CASSFLAGPSTDTQYF. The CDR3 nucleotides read TGCGCCAGCAGCTTTTTAGCGGGGCCCAGCACAGATACGCAGTATTTT.

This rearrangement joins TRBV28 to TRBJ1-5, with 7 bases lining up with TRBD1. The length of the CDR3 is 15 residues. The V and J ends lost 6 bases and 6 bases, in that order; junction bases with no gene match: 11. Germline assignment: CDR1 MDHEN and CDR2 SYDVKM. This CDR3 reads CASSSTGVAGQPQHF. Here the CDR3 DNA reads TGTGCCAGCAGCTCTACAGGGGTGGCAGGTCAGCCCCAGCATTTT.

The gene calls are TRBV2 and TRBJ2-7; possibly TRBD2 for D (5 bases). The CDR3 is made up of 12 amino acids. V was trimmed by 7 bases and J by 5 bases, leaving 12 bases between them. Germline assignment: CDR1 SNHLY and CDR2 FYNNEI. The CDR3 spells CASNEGMDEQYF. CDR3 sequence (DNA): TGTGCCAGCAATGAGGGCATGGACGAGCAGTACTTC.

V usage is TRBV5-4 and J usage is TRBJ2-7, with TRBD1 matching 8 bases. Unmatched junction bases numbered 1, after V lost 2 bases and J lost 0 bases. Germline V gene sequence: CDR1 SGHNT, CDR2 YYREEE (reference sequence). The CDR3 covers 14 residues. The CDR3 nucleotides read TGTGCCAGCAGCTTTCAGGGGGCCTCCTACGAGCAGTACTTC. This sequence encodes CASSFQGASYEQYF.

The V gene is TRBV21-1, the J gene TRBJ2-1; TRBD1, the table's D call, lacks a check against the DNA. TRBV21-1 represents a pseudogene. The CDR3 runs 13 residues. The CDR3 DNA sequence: TGTGCCAACAAATCGGTATTAGGGACACCACAGTTCTTC. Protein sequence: CANKSVLGTPQFF.

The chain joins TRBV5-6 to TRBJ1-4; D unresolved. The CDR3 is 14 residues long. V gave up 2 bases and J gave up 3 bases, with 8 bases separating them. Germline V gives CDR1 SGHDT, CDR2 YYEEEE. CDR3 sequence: CASSLPGSNEKLFF. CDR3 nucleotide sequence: TGTGCCAGCAGCTTACCAGGATCTAATGAAAAACTGTTTTTT.

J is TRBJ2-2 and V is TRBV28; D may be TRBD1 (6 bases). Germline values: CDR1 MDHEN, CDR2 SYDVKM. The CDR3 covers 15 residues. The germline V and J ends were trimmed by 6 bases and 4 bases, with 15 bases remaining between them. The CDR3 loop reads CASRLAGVSTGELFF. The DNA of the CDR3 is TGTGCCAGCAGGCTGGCAGGGGTGTCCACCGGGGAGCTGTTTTTT. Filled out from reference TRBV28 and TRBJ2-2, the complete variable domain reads DVKVTQSSRYLVKRTGEKVFLECVQDMDHENMFWYRQDPGLGLRLIYFSYDVKMKEKGDIPEGYSVSREKKERFSLILESASTNQTSMYLCASRLAGVSTGELFFGEGSRLTVL.

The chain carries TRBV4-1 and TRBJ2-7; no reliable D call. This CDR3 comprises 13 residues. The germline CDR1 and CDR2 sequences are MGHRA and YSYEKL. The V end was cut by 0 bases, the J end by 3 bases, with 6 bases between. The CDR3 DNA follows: TGCGCCAGCAGCCAAGACTCCAGCTACGAGCAGTACTTC. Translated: CASSQDSSYEQYF.

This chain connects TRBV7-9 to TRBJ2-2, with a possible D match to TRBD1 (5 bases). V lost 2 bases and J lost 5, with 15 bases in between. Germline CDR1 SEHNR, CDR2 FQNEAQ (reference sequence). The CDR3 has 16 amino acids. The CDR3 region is CASSLISTGSTGELFF. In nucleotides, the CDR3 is TGTGCCAGCAGCTTAATTTCAACAGGTTCGACCGGGGAGCTGTTTTTT.

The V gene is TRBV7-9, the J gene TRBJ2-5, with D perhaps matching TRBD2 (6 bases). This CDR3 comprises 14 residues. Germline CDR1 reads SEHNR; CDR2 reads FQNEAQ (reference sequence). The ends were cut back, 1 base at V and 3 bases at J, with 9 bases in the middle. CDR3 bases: TGTGCCAGCAGCTTAGGGGGACTGAAAGAGACCCAGTACTTC. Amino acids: CASSLGGLKETQYF.

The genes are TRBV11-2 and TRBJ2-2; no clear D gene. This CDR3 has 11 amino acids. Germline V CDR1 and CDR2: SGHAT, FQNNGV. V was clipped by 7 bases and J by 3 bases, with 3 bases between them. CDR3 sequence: CASTYTGELFF. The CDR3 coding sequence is TGTGCCAGCACCTACACCGGGGAGCTGTTTTTT.

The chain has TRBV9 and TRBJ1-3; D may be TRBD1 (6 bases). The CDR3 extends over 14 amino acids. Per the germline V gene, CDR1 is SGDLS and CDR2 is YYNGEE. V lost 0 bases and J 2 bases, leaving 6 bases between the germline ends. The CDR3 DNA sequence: TGTGCCAGCAGCGTAGACAGGGCTGGAAACACCATATATTTT. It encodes CASSVDRAGNTIYF.